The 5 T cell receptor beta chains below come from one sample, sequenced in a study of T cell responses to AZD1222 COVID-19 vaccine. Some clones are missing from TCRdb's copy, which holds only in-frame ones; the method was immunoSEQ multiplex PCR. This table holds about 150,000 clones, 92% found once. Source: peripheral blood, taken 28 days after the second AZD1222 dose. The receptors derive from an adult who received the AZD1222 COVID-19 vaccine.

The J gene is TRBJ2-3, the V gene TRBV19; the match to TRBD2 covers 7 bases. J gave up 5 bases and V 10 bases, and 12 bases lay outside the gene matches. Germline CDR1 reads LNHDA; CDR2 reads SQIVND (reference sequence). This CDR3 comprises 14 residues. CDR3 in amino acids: CATALSGRVDTQYF. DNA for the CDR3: TGTGCCACCGCGTTGTCGGGGAGGGTAGATACGCAGTATTTT.

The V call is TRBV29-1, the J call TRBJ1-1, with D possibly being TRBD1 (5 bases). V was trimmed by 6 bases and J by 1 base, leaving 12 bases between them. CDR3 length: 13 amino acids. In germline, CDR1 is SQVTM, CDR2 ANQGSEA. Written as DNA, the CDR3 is TGCAGCGTCAGACTAGACAGGAACACTGAAGCTTTCTTT. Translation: CSVRLDRNTEAFF.

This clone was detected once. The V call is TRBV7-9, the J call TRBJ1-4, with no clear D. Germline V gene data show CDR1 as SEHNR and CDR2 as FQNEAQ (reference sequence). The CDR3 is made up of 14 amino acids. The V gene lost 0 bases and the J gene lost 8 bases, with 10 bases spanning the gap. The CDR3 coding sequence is TGTGCCAGCAGCTTAGCCGGGGTAGACGAAAAACTGTTTTTT. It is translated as CASSLAGVDEKLFF.

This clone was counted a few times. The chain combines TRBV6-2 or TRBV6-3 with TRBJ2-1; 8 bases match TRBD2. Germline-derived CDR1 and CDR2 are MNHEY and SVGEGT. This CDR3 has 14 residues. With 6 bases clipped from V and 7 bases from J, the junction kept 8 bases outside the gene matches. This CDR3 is CASSLTSARNEQFF. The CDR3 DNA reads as TGTGCCAGCAGCTTGACTAGCGCGAGAAATGAGCAGTTCTTC.

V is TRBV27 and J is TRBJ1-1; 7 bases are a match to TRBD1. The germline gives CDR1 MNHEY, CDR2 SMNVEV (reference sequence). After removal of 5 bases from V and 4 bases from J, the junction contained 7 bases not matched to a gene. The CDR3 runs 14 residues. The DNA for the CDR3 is TGTGCCAGCAGTCCAGGGGGTTTTGTCACTGAAGCTTTCTTT. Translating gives CASSPGGFVTEAFF.